This TCR beta chain was observed in a study of shared clonotypes between healthy human individuals. Samples underwent the assay at deep level. Genomic DNA from each subset was divided evenly over several immunoSEQ plates. Data came from immunoSEQ multiplex PCR; TCRdb stores just in-frame clones and leaves some out. The sample holds roughly 2,000,000 clones; less than 95% are singletons and the top ten take under 1.5%. The naive CD8 population came from CD45RO-negative cells selected for CCR7, without terminally differentiated effector memory CD45RA+ cells. Between the trimmed V and J ends, which lost 5 bases and 2 bases, there was a span of 9 bases. CDR1 is LNHDA and CDR2 is SQIVND in the germline V gene (reference sequence). The CDR3 contains 13 residues.

This chain joins TRBV19 and TRBJ2-5; D uncertain. The specimen sequenced was naive CD8+ T cells sorted from blood. The sequence derives from a man younger than 30 in good health. The CDR3 coding sequence is TGTGCCAGTAGTCCCCAGAATCAAGAGACCCAGTACTTC. It codes for CASSPQNQETQYF.